The clone carrying this T cell receptor beta chain was picked up a small number of times. This sample is drawn from a study of patients and donors after allogeneic stem cell transplantation. V was pared by 6 bases and J by 7 bases, with 9 bases of the junction left unmatched. The germline gives CDR1 MNHNS, CDR2 SASEGT. This CDR3 is 15 amino acids long. TCRdb itself ran the RT-PCR reads through MiXCR, one entry per CDR3 protein. The table has some 960,000 distinct CDR3 sequences, about a sixth seen once. The TCR comes from a human donor who was either an allogeneic HSCT recipient or a stem cell or donor lymphocyte infusion donor (not recorded which). It is not recorded whose cells these are; they may come from a transplant donor. The sample taken for sequencing was blood, either unsorted or a sorted T cell fraction (not recorded which). The V and J genes are TRBV6-1 and TRBJ2-7; 13 bases match TRBD2. The CDR3, as DNA: TGTGCCAGCAGCGAACTAGCGGGGGGGCCGTCTGAGCAGTACTTC. It encodes CASSELAGGPSEQYF.